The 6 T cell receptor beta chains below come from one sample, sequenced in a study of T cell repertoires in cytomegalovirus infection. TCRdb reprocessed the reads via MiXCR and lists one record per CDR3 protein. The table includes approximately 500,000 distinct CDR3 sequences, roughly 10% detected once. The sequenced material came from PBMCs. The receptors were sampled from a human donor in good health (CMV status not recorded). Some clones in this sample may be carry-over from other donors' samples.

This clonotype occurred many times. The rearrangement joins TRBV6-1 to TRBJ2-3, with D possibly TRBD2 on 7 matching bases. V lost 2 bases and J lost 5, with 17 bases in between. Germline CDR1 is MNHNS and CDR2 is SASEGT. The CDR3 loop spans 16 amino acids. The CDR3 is CASSEFGREGQDTQYF. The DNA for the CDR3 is TGTGCCAGCAGTGAATTTGGCAGGGAGGGACAAGATACGCAGTATTTT.

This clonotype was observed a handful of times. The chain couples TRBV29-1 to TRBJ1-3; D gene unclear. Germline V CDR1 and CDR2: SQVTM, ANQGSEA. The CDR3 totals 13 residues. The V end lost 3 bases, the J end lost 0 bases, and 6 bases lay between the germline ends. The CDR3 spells CSVEESSGNTIYF. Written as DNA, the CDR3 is TGCAGCGTTGAGGAAAGCTCTGGAAACACCATATATTTT.

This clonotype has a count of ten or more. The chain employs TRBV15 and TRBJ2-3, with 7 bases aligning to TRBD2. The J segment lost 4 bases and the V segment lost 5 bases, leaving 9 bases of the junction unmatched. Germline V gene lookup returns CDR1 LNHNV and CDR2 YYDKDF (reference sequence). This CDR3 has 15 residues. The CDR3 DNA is TGTGCCACCAGCGCCAAGCGGGGCTGGGCAGATACGCAGTATTTT. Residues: CATSAKRGWADTQYF.

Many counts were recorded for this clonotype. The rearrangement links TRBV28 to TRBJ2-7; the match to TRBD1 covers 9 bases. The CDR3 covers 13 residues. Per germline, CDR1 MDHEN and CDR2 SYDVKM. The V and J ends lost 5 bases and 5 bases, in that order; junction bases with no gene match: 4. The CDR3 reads CASSQRQGDEQYF. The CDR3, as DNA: TGTGCCAGCAGTCAGAGACAGGGGGACGAGCAGTACTTC.

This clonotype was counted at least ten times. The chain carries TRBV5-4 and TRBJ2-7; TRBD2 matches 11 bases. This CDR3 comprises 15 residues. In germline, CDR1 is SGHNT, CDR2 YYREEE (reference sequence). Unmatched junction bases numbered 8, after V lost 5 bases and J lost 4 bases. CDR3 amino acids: CASSRGGLAVYEQYF. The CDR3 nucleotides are TGTGCCAGCAGTAGGGGGGGACTAGCGGTGTACGAGCAGTACTTC.

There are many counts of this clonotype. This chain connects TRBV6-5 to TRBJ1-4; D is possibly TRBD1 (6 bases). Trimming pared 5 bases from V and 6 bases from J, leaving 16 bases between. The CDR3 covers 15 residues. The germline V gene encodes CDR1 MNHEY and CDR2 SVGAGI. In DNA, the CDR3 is TGTGCCAGCAGTCCTTACAGGGCCGCGGATGAAAAACTGTTTTTT. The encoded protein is CASSPYRAADEKLFF.